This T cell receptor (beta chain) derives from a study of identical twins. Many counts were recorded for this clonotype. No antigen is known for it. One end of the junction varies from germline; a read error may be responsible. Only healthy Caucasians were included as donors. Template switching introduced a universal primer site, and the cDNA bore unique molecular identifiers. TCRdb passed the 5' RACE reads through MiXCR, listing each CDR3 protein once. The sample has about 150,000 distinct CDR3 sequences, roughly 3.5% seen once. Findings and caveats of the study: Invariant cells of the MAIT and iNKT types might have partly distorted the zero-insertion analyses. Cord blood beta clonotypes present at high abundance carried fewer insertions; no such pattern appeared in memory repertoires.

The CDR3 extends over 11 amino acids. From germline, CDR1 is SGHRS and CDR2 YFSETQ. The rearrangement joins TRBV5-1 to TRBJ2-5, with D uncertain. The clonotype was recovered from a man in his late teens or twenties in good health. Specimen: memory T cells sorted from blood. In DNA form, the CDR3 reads TGTGCCAGCAGCCCACAAGAGACCCAGTACTTC. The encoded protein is CASSPQETQYF.